This T cell receptor (beta chain) was sequenced during a study of response to subunit inactivated influenza vaccine. Using its own MiXCR run on the RT-PCR reads, TCRdb lists one record per CDR3 protein. The profile shows around 600,000 distinct CDR3 sequences, about 10% of them singletons. J lost 5 bases, V lost 6 bases, and 8 bases had no gene match. Germline V gene data show CDR1 as SQVTM and CDR2 as ANQGSEA. The CDR3 has 13 amino acids. These data were also filed under a second study, of T cells expressing NK-cell markers. As that report states: With UMIs, 5'RACE template switching was used to make TCR beta cDNA. Each of about 6 donors carried dominant NKG2C+ clonotypes accounting for roughly 1.0-8% of CD8+ T cells. The leading position in the CD3+CD56-NKG2C+ fraction of a handful of donors also went to these clonotypes.

The V call is TRBV29-1, the J call TRBJ2-5; 8 positions agree with TRBD1. The sequence was collected from a man in his forties or fifties who received an inactivated influenza vaccine. The sample was PBMCs from blood, taken on the day of vaccination. The CDR3 nucleotides read TGCAGCGTCGGGACAGGTCCTGGTGAGACCCAGTACTTC. Translating it yields CSVGTGPGETQYF.